The next 17 T cell receptor beta chains were all read from a single sample in a study of CD8 T cells in ankylosing spondylitis. TCRdb recomputed calls from the 5' RACE reads with MiXCR, one row per CDR3 protein. The data contain 200,000 to 300,000 distinct CDR3 sequences, roughly 10% of them seen just once; the ten biggest clones take up approximately 6.6%. The sample consisted of blood, either unsorted or a sorted T cell fraction (not recorded which). All receptors derive from a male donor with ankylosing spondylitis or in good health (not recorded which).

The rearrangement joins TRBV20-1 to TRBJ1-1; D perhaps matches TRBD1 (5 bases). Germline CDR1 and CDR2: DFQATT and SNEGSKA (reference sequence). The CDR3 loop spans 12 amino acids. Trimming removed 5 bases from V and 1 base from J, with 8 bases in between. CDR3 coding DNA: TGCAGTGCTGGACACGAGAACACTGAAGCTTTCTTT. It specifies CSAGHENTEAFF.

Of note for this clonotype: A much more abundant neighbour one base away suggests this may be a read error. The V gene is TRBV25-1, the J gene TRBJ2-1; D remains unclear. The CDR3 consists of 14 residues. Trimming cost V 4 bases and J 9 bases, with 16 bases left between them. CDR1 is MGHDK and CDR2 is SYGVNS in the germline V gene. CDR3 sequence reads: CASSVGGRMSEQFF. Written as DNA, the CDR3 is TGTGCCAGCAGTGTCGGCGGTCGCATGAGTGAGCAGTTCTTC.

This chain links TRBV20-1 with TRBJ2-2, with D unclear. The CDR3 consists of 13 residues. Germline lookup yields CDR1 DFQATT and CDR2 SNEGSKA (reference sequence). V lost 6 bases to trimming and J lost 0 bases, with 8 bases between them. The CDR3 loop reads CSAWRTNTGELFF. Here the CDR3 DNA reads TGCAGTGCGTGGCGGACGAACACCGGGGAGCTGTTTTTT.

On this clonotype: A much larger clone differs by one base, so this may be a read error. The V gene is TRBV5-1, the J gene TRBJ2-2, with 7 nucleotides matching TRBD2. Per germline, CDR1 SGHRS and CDR2 YFSETQ. CDR3 length: 16 amino acids. The CDR3 DNA reads TGCGCCAGCAGCTTCGCTCGGACTAGTGGCACCGGGGAGCTGTTGTTT. Protein: CASSFARTSGTGELLF. The whole variable domain, filled in from reference TRBV5-1 and TRBJ2-2, reads KAGVTQTPRYLIKTRGQQVTLSCSPISGHRSVSWYQQTPGQGLQFLFEYFSETQRNKGNFPGRFSGRQFSNSRSEMNVSTLELGDSALYLCASSFARTSGTGELLFGEGSRLTVL.

This clonotype was counted at least ten times. In nucleotides, the CDR3 is TGTGCCATCAGTGAGCGGGGGGGTGGCACAGATACGCAGTATTTT. Its translation: CAISERGGGTDTQYF. The chain is built from TRBV10-3 and TRBJ2-3; 8 nucleotides match TRBD2. The CDR3 consists of 15 residues. Trimming at V came to 2 bases and at J to 1 base, leaving 2 bases not matched to a gene. Looked up from germline, CDR1 is ENHRY and CDR2 is SYGVKD.

The rearrangement uses TRBV5-1 and TRBJ2-7, with TRBD2 identical over 13 bases. Germline values: CDR1 SGHRS, CDR2 YFSETQ. The CDR3 consists of 16 residues. V trimming: 2 bases; J trimming: 7 bases; junction bases outside the gene matches: 9. The CDR3 DNA reads TGCGCCAGCAGCTTTTCGACTAGCGGGGGGTCCCAAGAGCAGTACTTC. This encodes CASSFSTSGGSQEQYF.

The chain links TRBV11-2 to TRBJ2-5; D not certain. V lost 1 base and J 7 bases, leaving 10 bases between the germline ends. Germline V gene lookup returns CDR1 SGHAT and CDR2 FQNNGV. The CDR3 runs to 13 residues. CDR3 nucleotide sequence: TGTGCCAGCAGCTTAGGAGTAGAGGTGACCCAGTACTTC. Its translation: CASSLGVEVTQYF. The whole variable domain, remainder taken from reference TRBV11-2 and TRBJ2-5, is EAGVAQSPRYKIIEKRQSVAFWCNPISGHATLYWYQQILGQGPKLLIQFQNNGVVDDSQLPKDRFSAERLKGVDSTLKIQPAKLEDSAVYLCASSLGVEVTQYFGPGTRLLVL.

The table lists this clonotype with many counts. V usage is TRBV11-2 and J usage is TRBJ1-1; 8 nucleotides agree with TRBD1. J gave up 5 bases and V 6 bases, and 5 bases lay outside the gene matches. CDR1 SGHAT and CDR2 FQNNGV come from the germline V gene. The CDR3 extends over 13 amino acids. Written as DNA, the CDR3 is TGTGCCAGCAGGGGCAGGGGGCGAACTGAAGCTTTCTTT. This codes for CASRGRGRTEAFF.

This clonotype was observed at least ten times. CDR3 sequence reads: CARTRGVWTGELFF. The CDR3 nucleotides are TGTGCCAGGACTCGGGGAGTTTGGACCGGGGAGCTGTTTTTT. V and J are TRBV11-2 and TRBJ2-2; maybe TRBD2 (5 bases). Germline V gene lookup returns CDR1 SGHAT and CDR2 FQNNGV. The CDR3 length is 14 residues. V was trimmed by 9 bases and J by 5 bases, leaving 16 bases between them. Full variable domain (remainder filled in from reference TRBV11-2 and TRBJ2-2): EAGVAQSPRYKIIEKRQSVAFWCNPISGHATLYWYQQILGQGPKLLIQFQNNGVVDDSQLPKDRFSAERLKGVDSTLKIQPAKLEDSAVYLCARTRGVWTGELFFGEGSRLTVL.

The chain joins TRBV20-1 to TRBJ2-5, with D tentatively TRBD1 or TRBD2 (5 bases each). The V and J ends lost 3 bases and 5 bases respectively, with 16 bases between them. The germline gives CDR1 DFQATT, CDR2 SNEGSKA (reference sequence). The CDR3 runs 14 residues. As DNA, the CDR3 is TGCAGTGCTAGGCCTTTGGTGGGGGAGGAGACCCAGTACTTC. Residues: CSARPLVGEETQYF.

This clonotype was observed many times. The chain joins TRBV25-1 to TRBJ2-1; 7 bases are shared with TRBD2. The CDR3 contains 12 residues. The germline V gene encodes CDR1 MGHDK and CDR2 SYGVNS. Trimming removed 1 base from V and 9 bases from J; junction bases left unmatched: 0. The CDR3 here is CASSESGGEQFF. The CDR3 DNA follows: TGTGCCAGCAGTGAATCGGGAGGTGAGCAGTTCTTC.

Comment on this clonotype: Just one base apart from a much larger clone, this may be a read error. This CDR3 is CATSSEGPRITDTQYF. The CDR3 bases are TGTGCCACCAGCTCAGAAGGACCCCGGATCACAGATACGCAGTATTTT. This rearrangement joins TRBV7-2 to TRBJ2-3; D unresolved. The CDR3 sequence is 16 residues long. CDR1 is SGHTA, CDR2 FQGNSA, per germline. Variable domain in full (rest from reference TRBV7-2 and TRBJ2-3): GAGVSQSPSNKVTEKGKDVELRCDPISGHTALYWYRQSLGQGLEFLIYFQGNSAPDKSGLPSDRFSAERTGGSVSTLTIQRTQQEDSAVYLCATSSEGPRITDTQYFGPGTRLTVL.

At least ten counts were recorded for this clonotype. CDR3 in amino acids: CSVDGTVQDYGYTF. CDR3 nucleotide sequence: TGCAGCGTCGATGGGACAGTCCAAGACTATGGCTACACCTTC. The chain uses TRBV29-1 and TRBJ1-2; 7 positions match TRBD1. This CDR3 has 14 residues. The V and J ends lost 6 bases and 3 bases, in that order; junction bases with no gene match: 10. Germline lookup yields CDR1 SQVTM and CDR2 ANQGSEA. Full variable domain (remainder filled in from reference TRBV29-1 and TRBJ1-2): SAVISQKPSRDICQRGTSLTIQCQVDSQVTMMFWYRQQPGQSLTLIATANQGSEATYESGFVIDKFPISRPNLTFSTLTVSNMSPEDSSIYLCSVDGTVQDYGYTFGSGTRLTVV.

The V and J genes are TRBV13 and TRBJ2-1; 8 nucleotides line up with TRBD1. Trimming cost V 4 bases and J 8 bases; bases outside gene matches: 10. CDR1 and CDR2 (germline): PRHDT, FYEKMQ (reference sequence). The length of the CDR3 is 15 residues. The CDR3 loop reads CASSYRTGKGDEQFF. CDR3 nucleotide sequence: TGTGCCAGCAGCTACCGGACAGGGAAAGGCGATGAGCAGTTCTTC.

The sample holds a few counts of this clonotype. The chain is built from TRBV7-9 and TRBJ1-5; unclear D gene. Germline-derived CDR1 and CDR2 are SEHNR and FQNEAQ (reference sequence). The CDR3 sequence is 12 residues long. V lost 8 bases, J lost 3 bases, and 8 bases lay in between. The DNA for the CDR3 is TGTGCCAGCGGGGATTACAATCAGCCCCAGCATTTT. It specifies CASGDYNQPQHF.

This clonotype has a count of ten or more. The chain combines TRBV20-1 with TRBJ1-1, with D uncertain. The CDR3 sequence is 15 residues long. CDR1 and CDR2 from the germline V gene are DFQATT and SNEGSKA (reference sequence). V was trimmed by 0 bases and J by 0 bases, leaving 11 bases between them. CDR3 amino acids: CSARDLGGLNTEAFF. The CDR3 nucleotides are TGCAGTGCTAGAGATCTAGGCGGTCTGAACACTGAAGCTTTCTTT.

The rearrangement joins TRBV7-9 to TRBJ1-2; 7 bases agree with TRBD1. The CDR3 loop spans 14 amino acids. The germline V gene encodes CDR1 SEHNR and CDR2 FQNEAQ (reference sequence). The V segment lost 3 bases and the J segment 8 bases; nucleotides outside the gene matches: 9. The CDR3 spells CASSFTGEGGGYTF. The CDR3 DNA reads TGTGCCAGCAGCTTTACAGGGGAAGGAGGCGGCTACACCTTC.